This T cell receptor (beta chain) comes out of a study of T-cell reconstitution after alpha-beta-depleted transplantation in children. This CDR3 spans 15 amino acids. The junction had 9 bases not matched to a gene; V was cut back by 8 bases and J by 4 bases. CDR1 and CDR2 (germline): SNHLY, FYNNEI. Preparation of the TCRbeta library involved a method that used unique molecular identifiers. TCRdb used MiXCR to reprocess the PCR reads, holding one entry per CDR3 protein. Here the sample spans some 29,000 distinct CDR3 sequences, over 5% being singletons. At least ten counts were recorded for this clonotype.

This material consisted of PBMCs, mostly from graft donor cells, taken 180 days after TCRalphabeta/CD19-depleted stem cell transplant. This receptor was obtained from a male patient younger than 18 who had a stem cell transplant for acute myeloid leukemia, so the T cells may come from the graft donor. This chain links TRBV2 with TRBJ1-2; 11 positions agree with TRBD1. CDR3 loop: CASARTGGASYGYTF. CDR3 nucleotide sequence: TGTGCCAGCGCCAGGACAGGGGGCGCGAGCTATGGCTACACCTTC.